The T cell receptor (beta chain) under discussion was sequenced for a study of blood T cells in healthy people across ages. CDR3 length: 16 amino acids. Germline values: CDR1 SGHTA, CDR2 FQGNSA. After removal of 1 base from V and 8 bases from J, the junction contained 9 bases not matched to a gene. A sample-barcoded 5' primer and a J-beta primer mix were used in a second PCR of about 7 to 12 cycles. A 12-random-nucleotide template-switch adaptor tagged each cDNA molecule. Via MiXCR, TCRdb re-called the 5' RACE reads, giving one row per CDR3 protein. Of around 650,000 distinct CDR3 sequences listed, 40% to 45% are singletons. Study outcomes and limitations: Relative to aged donors, long-lived donors carried more naive CD4+ cells and displayed higher diversity.

Every donor gave ten milliliters of peripheral blood. About this clonotype: Its antigen remains unknown.

This clonotype originated in an elderly man in good health. The genes are TRBV7-2 and TRBJ2-2; 8 nucleotides match TRBD2. Sequencing was done on a sample of blood. CDR3: CASSLGIGLATGELFF. CDR3 coding DNA: TGTGCCAGCAGCTTAGGGATAGGACTAGCTACTGGGGAGCTGTTTTTT.